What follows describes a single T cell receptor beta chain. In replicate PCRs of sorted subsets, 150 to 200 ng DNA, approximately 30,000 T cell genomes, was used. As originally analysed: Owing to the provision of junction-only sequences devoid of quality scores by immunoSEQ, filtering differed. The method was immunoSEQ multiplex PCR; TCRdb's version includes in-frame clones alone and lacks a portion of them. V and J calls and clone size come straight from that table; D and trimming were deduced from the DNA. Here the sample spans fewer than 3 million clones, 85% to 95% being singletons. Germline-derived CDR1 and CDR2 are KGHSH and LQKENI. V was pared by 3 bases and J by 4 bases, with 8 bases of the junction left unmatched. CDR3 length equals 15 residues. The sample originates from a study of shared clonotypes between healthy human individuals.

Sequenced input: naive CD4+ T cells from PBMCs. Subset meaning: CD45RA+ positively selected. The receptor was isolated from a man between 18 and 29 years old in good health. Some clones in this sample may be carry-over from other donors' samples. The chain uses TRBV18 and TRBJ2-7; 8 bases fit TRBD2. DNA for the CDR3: TGTGCCAGCTCACCCATAAGCGGGAGTGCATACGAGCAGTACTTC. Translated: CASSPISGSAYEQYF.